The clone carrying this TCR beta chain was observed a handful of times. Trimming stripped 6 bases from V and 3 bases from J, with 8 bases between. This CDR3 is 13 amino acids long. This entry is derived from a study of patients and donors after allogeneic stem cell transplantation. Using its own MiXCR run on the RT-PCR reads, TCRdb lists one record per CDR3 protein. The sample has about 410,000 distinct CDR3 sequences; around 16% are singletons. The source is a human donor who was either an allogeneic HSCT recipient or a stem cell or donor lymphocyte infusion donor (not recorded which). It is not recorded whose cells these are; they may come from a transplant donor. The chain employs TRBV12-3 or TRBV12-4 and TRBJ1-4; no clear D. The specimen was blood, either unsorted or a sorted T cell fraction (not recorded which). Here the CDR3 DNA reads TGTGCCAGCAGAAGGGTGTCTAATGAAAAACTGTTTTTT. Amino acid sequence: CASRRVSNEKLFF.